This TCR beta chain appears in the sequencing data of a study of T cells in Graves' hyperthyroidism and ophthalmopathy (dated by TCRdb to between 2018 and 2021). A note on the overall study: TCR V-J signatures able to tell the groups apart were searched for in a discovery cohort of about a hundred patients, of whom more than 40 had Graves' ophthalmopathy and roughly 57 had stable Graves' hyperthyroidism. Prospective prediction of ophthalmopathy was tested in an independent validation cohort consisting of 18 hyperthyroidism patients and some 17 patients who later progressed to ophthalmopathy. The approximately 95 discovery patients were divided at random into training and test sets in a 7:3 ratio. Thyroid tissue and blood T-cell repertoires from six Graves' hyperthyroidism patients were also compared in the study. After blood sampling, hyperthyroidism patients were treated with methimazole at a starting dose of 30 mg daily, and ophthalmopathy patients were treated with high-dose intravenous methylprednisolone. TCR Vbeta CDR3 sequencing of 130 to 150 peripheral blood samples (around 45 ophthalmopathy, 75 to 85 hyperthyroidism and approximately 17 progressor patients) is reported in the paper.

Graves' hyperthyroidism was defined as stable when no progression to ophthalmopathy occurred over 18 months of follow-up. Hyperthyroidism patients were newly diagnosed, with disease duration under 2 months, and aged 18 to 65 years. Exclusion was applied to patients with uncontrolled infections, other autoimmune diseases, pregnancy or lactation. Clinical symptoms, serum thyroxine and TRAb, thyroid ultrasound, and orbital computed tomography formed the basis for the diagnoses. Total RNA was extracted using Trizol reagent, and RNA quality was assessed on an Agilent 2100 Bioanalyzer. What the research found in general, with its limitations: Sample size was not statistically predetermined, and blinding of investigators to group allocation was not performed. A 13 V-J signature model separated ophthalmopathy from stable hyperthyroidism, with over 85% sensitivity and roughly 82% specificity in cross-validation and 80%/75% in testing. Most expanded thyroid clonotypes (frequency above 0.001) were also found in blood, which suggests that blood repertoires may mirror thyroid immune responses. During validation, the model predicted progression to ophthalmopathy a median of around 6 months ahead of onset, with 70.59% sensitivity and under 85% specificity.

Amplification of TCR beta CDR3 regions was carried out from RNA transcripts. A first-round RT-PCR of the TCR CDR3 used the HTBI primer set with the Qiagen OneStep RT-PCR kit. Libraries were constructed in a second round of multiplex PCR, after which size selection and purification were carried out. The libraries were sequenced on an Illumina HiSeq2000 using paired-end 100 bp reads. Per the source publication's procedure: SOAPnuke was used to process the raw data, removing reads that contained adapters or uncalled bases, had a mean Phred below 15, or lacked an exact match to the constant primer or identifier. High-quality paired reads were merged with COPE v1.2.5, and unique nucleotide sequences were defined as clonotypes. Clonotypes were aligned to IMGT TRBV, TRBD and TRBJ reference segments using MiTCR v1.1. Analysis was restricted to V-J combinations with a frequency above 0.0001, which covered about 99% of repertoires. A TCS score was defined as the ratio of F50 (clonal expansion) to E x V (chaos), with BLOSUM62-based TCRdist applied between CDR3 peptides within each V-J. Welch's t-statistics and random forest reduced 450 to 600 V-J features to 13, which were used in a naive Bayes classifier (R e1071). The similarity between thyroid and blood repertoires was quantified using the Morisita-Horn index. The public reads were reanalyzed by TCRdb: fastp trimming at Q25, MiXCR alignment, in-frame beta chains only. Each entry is one CDR3 protein sequence, shown with its most common DNA and genes. TCRdb, not the authors, supplied the V and J calls. The sample table holds 530,000 or so distinct CDR3 sequences, of which roughly 50% were seen once. Around 8% of the sample is held by the ten biggest clonotypes.

This clonotype was picked up many times. Its antigen specificity is not known. Base quality data are lacking; no much larger clone is found one base away. Trimming removed 3 bases from V and 6 bases from J; the gene matches leave 2 bases unexplained. The CDR3 runs 14 amino acids, cysteine and phenylalanine included. Only CDR3 DNA remains: 42 bases, in frame from the first base. CDR1 and CDR2 were assigned from the germline V gene (reference sequence) as LNHNV and YYDKDF. The chain uses TRBV15 and TRBJ1-6; TRBD1 lines up with 7 middle nucleotides. Material: peripheral blood or thyroid tissue (not recorded which). This receptor was taken from a woman younger than 30 with Graves' hyperthyroidism. The DNA is as follows: TGTGCCACCAGCAGCAGGGGGAGTAATTCACCCCTCCACTTT. Translated, this is CATSSRGSNSPLHF.